This entry lists 10 T cell receptor beta chains sequenced from one sample in a study of T cell responses to AZD1222 COVID-19 vaccine. The method was immunoSEQ multiplex PCR; TCRdb's version includes in-frame clones alone and lacks a portion of them. Altogether 95,000 to 150,000 clones are present, 75% to 90% being singletons, with the ten largest covering about 5.4%. Here the sequenced sample was peripheral blood, taken on day 0 of AZD1222 vaccination. The receptors here all came from an adult in good health.

The V call is TRBV29-1, the J call TRBJ2-1; 7 bases fit TRBD1. The CDR3 sequence is 15 residues long. Germline values: CDR1 SQVTM, CDR2 ANQGSEA. V shed 6 bases, J shed 0 bases, and the junction held 8 bases outside the gene matches. CDR3 in amino acids: CSVQRDSFSYNEQFF. DNA of the CDR3: TGCAGCGTGCAACGGGACAGTTTCTCCTACAATGAGCAGTTCTTC.

The chain carries TRBV24-1 and TRBJ2-5, with TRBD1 matching 11 bases. The CDR3 is 17 amino acids. After removal of 2 bases from V and 3 bases from J, the junction contained 7 bases not matched to a gene. Per the germline V gene, CDR1 is KGHDR and CDR2 is SFDVKD. In nucleotides, the CDR3 is TGTGCCACCAGTGATTCTCCGGGACAGGGGGATAAAGAGACCCAGTACTTC. Translated: CATSDSPGQGDKETQYF.

The V and J genes are TRBV29-1 and TRBJ2-7, with 9 bases matching TRBD1. The J segment lost 6 bases and the V segment lost 7 bases, leaving 7 bases of the junction unmatched. The CDR3 runs 12 residues. Per germline, CDR1 SQVTM and CDR2 ANQGSEA. Here the CDR3 DNA reads TGCAGCGGCCGGCACAGGGGGCGCGAGCAGTACTTC. This gives the protein CSGRHRGREQYF.

This clone was counted once. The chain carries TRBV11-3 and TRBJ2-7; the D is unclear. Trimming pared 2 bases from V and 3 bases from J, leaving 8 bases between. The CDR3 covers 13 residues. Germline V lookup: CDR1 SGHNT, CDR2 YENEEA. This CDR3 reads CASSLPGRYEQYF. The CDR3 nucleotides read TGTGCCAGCAGCTTACCAGGCCGCTACGAGCAGTACTTC.

This clone appeared a few times. The chain uses TRBV2 and TRBJ2-1, with D unclear. V lost 6 bases to trimming and J lost 4 bases, with 4 bases between them. The germline V gene has CDR1 SNHLY and CDR2 FYNNEI. This CDR3 has 11 residues. The CDR3 DNA reads TGTGCCAGCAGACAGTACAATGAGCAGTTCTTC. It is translated as CASRQYNEQFF.

The CDR3 sequence: CASSAGETDTQYF. For the CDR3, the DNA is TGTGCCAGTAGTGCAGGGGAAACAGATACGCAGTATTTT. The J gene is TRBJ2-3, the V gene TRBV19, with D possibly TRBD1 on 6 matching bases. With 5 bases removed from V and 3 bases from J, the gap between germline ends came to 9 bases. The CDR3 is 13 residues long. The V gene's germline CDR1 is LNHDA and CDR2 SQIVND (reference sequence).

The rearrangement joins TRBV4-1 to TRBJ2-2; 13 bases agree with TRBD2. The CDR3 sequence is 18 residues long. Germline trimming cut 1 base from V and 4 bases from J; bases unmatched to any gene: 6. Germline lookup yields CDR1 MGHRA and CDR2 YSYEKL. The CDR3 spells CASSQGGLAGVGTGELFF. Written as DNA, the CDR3 is TGCGCCAGCAGCCAAGGCGGACTAGCGGGAGTTGGCACCGGGGAGCTGTTTTTT.

V usage is TRBV4-3 and J usage is TRBJ1-6; D unclear. Per the germline V gene, CDR1 is LGHNA and CDR2 is YSLEER. V lost 0 bases and J lost 6, with 15 bases in between. The CDR3 is 17 residues long. The CDR3 DNA is TGCGCCAGCAGCCAAGATAGGACGTTTTACGGTAATTCACCCCTCCACTTT. Residues: CASSQDRTFYGNSPLHF.

The rearrangement links TRBV25-1 to TRBJ1-4; no reliable D call. In germline, CDR1 is MGHDK, CDR2 SYGVNS. The CDR3 loop spans 13 amino acids. V lost 4 bases, J lost 4 bases, and 7 bases lay in between. This CDR3 reads CASSGSDNEKLFF. DNA of the CDR3: TGTGCCAGCAGTGGCAGTGATAATGAAAAACTGTTTTTT.

J is TRBJ2-3 and V is TRBV18; either TRBD1 or TRBD2 may supply D (5 bases each). Germline V gene lookup returns CDR1 KGHSH and CDR2 LQKENI. The ends were cut back, 5 bases at V and 0 bases at J, with 12 bases in the middle. The CDR3 consists of 15 residues. The CDR3 loop reads CASSSVWGSTDTQYF. The CDR3 region has the DNA TGTGCCAGCTCATCCGTATGGGGGAGCACAGATACGCAGTATTTT.